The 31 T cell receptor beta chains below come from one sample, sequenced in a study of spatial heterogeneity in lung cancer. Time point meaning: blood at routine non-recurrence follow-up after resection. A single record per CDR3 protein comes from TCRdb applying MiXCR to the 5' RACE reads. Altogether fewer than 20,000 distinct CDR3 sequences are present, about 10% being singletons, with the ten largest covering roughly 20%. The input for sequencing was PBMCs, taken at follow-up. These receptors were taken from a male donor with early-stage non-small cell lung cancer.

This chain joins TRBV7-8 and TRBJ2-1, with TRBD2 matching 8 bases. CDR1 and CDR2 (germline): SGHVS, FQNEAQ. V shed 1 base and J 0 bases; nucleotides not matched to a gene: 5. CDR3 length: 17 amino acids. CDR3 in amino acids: CASSLVSGGSSYNEQFF. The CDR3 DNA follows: TGTGCCAGCAGCTTAGTATCGGGAGGGAGCTCCTACAATGAGCAGTTCTTC.

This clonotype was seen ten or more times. CDR3: CAWSPGPGTEAFF. CDR3 DNA: TGTGCCTGGAGCCCAGGGCCGGGAACTGAAGCTTTCTTT. V and J are TRBV30 and TRBJ1-1; D perhaps matches TRBD1 (5 bases). The V gene's germline CDR1 is GTSNPN and CDR2 SVGIG (reference sequence). The CDR3 covers 13 residues. Trimming cost V 3 bases and J 5 bases, with 13 bases left between them.

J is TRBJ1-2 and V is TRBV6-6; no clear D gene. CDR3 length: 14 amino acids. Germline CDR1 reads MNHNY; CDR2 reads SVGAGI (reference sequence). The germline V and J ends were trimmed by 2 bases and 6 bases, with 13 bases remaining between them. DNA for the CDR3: TGTGCCAGCAGTTACGTCGTTGCTTTCGATGGCTACACCTTC. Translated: CASSYVVAFDGYTF.

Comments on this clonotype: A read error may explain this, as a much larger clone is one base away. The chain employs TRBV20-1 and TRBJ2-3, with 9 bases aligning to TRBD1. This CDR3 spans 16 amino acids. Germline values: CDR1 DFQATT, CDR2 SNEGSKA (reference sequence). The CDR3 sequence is CSAGDPQGARTDTQYF. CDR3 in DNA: TGCAGTGCTGGAGACCCACAGGGGGCCCGCACAGATACGCAGTATTTT.

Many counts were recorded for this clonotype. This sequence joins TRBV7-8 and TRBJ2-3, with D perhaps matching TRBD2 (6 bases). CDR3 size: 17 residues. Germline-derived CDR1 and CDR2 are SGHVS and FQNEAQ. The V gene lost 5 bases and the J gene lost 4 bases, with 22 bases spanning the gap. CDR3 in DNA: TGTGCCAGCAGCCCCCCCCTCACCGGGGGTTACTCAGATACGCAGTATTTT. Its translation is CASSPPLTGGYSDTQYF.

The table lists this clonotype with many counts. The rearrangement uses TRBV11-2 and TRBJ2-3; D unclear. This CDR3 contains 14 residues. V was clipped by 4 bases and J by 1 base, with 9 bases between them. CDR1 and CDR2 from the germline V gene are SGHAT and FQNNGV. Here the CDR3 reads CASSSRRGTDTQYF. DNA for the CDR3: TGTGCCAGCAGCTCAAGACGGGGCACAGATACGCAGTATTTT.

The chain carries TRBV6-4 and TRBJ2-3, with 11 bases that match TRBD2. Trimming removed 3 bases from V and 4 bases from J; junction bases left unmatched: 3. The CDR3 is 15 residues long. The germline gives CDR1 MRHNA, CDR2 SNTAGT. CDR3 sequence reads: CASSDSGGAPDTQYF. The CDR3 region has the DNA TGTGCCAGCAGTGATAGCGGGGGGGCCCCAGATACGCAGTATTTT.

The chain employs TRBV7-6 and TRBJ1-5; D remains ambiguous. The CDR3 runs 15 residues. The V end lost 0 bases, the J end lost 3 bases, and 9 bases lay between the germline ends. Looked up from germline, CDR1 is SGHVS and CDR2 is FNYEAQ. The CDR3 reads CASSLAPGTNQPQHF. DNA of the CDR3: TGTGCCAGCAGCTTAGCGCCAGGCACCAATCAGCCCCAGCATTTT.

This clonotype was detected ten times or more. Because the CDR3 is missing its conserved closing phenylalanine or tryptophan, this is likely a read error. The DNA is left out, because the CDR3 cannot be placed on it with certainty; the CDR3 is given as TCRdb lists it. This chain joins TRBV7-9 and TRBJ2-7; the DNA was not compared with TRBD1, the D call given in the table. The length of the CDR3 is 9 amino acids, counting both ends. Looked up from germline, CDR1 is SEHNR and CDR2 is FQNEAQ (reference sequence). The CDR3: CASSRESGD.

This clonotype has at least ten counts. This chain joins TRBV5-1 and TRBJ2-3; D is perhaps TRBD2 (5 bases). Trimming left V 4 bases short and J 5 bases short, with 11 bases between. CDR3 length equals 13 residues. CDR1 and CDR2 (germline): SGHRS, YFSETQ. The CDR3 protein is CASSHGLVDTQYF. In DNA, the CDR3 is TGCGCCAGCAGCCACGGACTTGTAGATACGCAGTATTTT.

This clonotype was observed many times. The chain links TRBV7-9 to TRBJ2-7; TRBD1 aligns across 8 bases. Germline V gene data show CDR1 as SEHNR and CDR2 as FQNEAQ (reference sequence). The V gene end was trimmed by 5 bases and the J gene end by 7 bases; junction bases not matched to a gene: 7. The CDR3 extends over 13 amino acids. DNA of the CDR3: TGTGCCAGCAGCCCACGGACAGGGTTTGAGCAGTACTTC. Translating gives CASSPRTGFEQYF.

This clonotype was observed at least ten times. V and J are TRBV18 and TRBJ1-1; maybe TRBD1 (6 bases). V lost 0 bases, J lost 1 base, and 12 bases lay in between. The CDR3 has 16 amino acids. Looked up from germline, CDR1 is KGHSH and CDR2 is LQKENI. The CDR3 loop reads CASSPPGRGTNTEAFF. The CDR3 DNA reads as TGTGCCAGCTCACCACCGGGAAGGGGGACGAACACTGAAGCTTTCTTT.

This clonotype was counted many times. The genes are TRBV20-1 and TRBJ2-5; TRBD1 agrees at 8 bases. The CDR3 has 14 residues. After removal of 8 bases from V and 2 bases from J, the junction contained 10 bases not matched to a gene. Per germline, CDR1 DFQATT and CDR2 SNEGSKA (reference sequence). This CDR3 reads CSSHRDRLQETQYF. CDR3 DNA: TGCAGTTCGCACCGGGACAGGTTACAAGAGACCCAGTACTTC.

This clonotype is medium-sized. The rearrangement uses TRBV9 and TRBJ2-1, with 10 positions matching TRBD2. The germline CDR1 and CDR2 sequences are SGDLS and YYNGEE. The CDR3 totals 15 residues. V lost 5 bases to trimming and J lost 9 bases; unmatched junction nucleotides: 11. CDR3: CASRRAGGPGVEQFF. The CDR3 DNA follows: TGTGCCAGCAGAAGAGCGGGAGGGCCGGGAGTTGAGCAGTTCTTC. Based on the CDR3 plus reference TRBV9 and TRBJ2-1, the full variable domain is DSGVTQTPKHLITATGQRVTLRCSPRSGDLSVYWYQQSLDQGLQFLIQYYNGEERAKGNILERFSAQQFPDLHSELNLSSLELGDSALYFCASRRAGGPGVEQFFGPGTRLTVL.

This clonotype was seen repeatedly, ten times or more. The CDR3 region has the DNA TGTGCCAGCAGTGGGGGACAGGGTTACACCGGGGAGCTGTTTTTT. Protein sequence: CASSGGQGYTGELFF. V is TRBV25-1 and J is TRBJ2-2, with 9 bases that match TRBD1. From germline, CDR1 is MGHDK and CDR2 SYGVNS. The CDR3 sequence is 15 residues long. Trimming took 4 bases from V and 3 from J; bases not matched to a gene: 3. The variable domain in full, completed from reference TRBV25-1 and TRBJ2-2, reads EADIYQTPRYLVIGTGKKITLECSQTMGHDKMYWYQQDPGMELHLIHYSYGVNSTEKGDLSSESTVSRIRTEHFPLTLESARPSHTSQYLCASSGGQGYTGELFFGEGSRLTVL.

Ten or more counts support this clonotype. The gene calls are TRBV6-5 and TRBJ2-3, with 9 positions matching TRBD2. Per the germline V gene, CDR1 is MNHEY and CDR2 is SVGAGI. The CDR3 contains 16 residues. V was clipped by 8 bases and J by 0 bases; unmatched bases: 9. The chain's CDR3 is CASGRGGTSSTDTQYF. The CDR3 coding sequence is TGTGCCAGCGGGCGGGGGGGCACGAGTAGCACAGATACGCAGTATTTT.

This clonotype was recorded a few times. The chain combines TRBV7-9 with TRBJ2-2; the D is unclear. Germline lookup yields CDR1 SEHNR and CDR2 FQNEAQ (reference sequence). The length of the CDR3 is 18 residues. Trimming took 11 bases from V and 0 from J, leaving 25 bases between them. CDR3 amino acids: CAASDGYVSVANTGELFF. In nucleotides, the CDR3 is TGTGCCGCTTCAGACGGATACGTATCTGTTGCGAACACCGGGGAGCTGTTTTTT.

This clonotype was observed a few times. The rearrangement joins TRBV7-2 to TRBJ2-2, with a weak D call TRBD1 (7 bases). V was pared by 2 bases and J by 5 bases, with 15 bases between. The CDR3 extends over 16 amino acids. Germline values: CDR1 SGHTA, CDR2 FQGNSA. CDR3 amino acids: CASSLPLTGTTGELFF. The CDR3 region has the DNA TGTGCCAGCAGCTTACCATTGACAGGGACTACCGGGGAGCTGTTTTTT.

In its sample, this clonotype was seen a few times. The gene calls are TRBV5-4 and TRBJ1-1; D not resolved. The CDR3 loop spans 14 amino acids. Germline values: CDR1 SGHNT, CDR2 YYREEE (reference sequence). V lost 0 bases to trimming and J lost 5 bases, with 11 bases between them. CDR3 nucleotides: TGTGCCAGCAGCTTGGACTCTCGAGGAACTGAAGCTTTCTTT. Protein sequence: CASSLDSRGTEAFF.

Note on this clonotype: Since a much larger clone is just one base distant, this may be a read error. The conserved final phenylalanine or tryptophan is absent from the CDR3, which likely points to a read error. As DNA, the CDR3 is TGTGCCAGCAGCCTTAGCCTGGTCGCTAGTTACGAGCAGTACTAC. It translates to CASSLSLVASYEQYY. V usage is TRBV7-2 and J usage is TRBJ2-7; no firm D call. CDR1 and CDR2 (germline): SGHTA, FQGNSA. The CDR3 is made up of 15 amino acids. V dropped 5 bases and J dropped 4 bases, with 18 bases sitting between them.

The CDR3 protein is CASSLEAGRPEAFF. Here the CDR3 DNA reads TGTGCCAGCAGCTTAGAGGCAGGGCGTCCTGAAGCTTTCTTT. This sequence joins TRBV7-2 and TRBJ1-1; D may be TRBD1 (5 bases). This CDR3 comprises 14 residues. Trimming cost V 1 base and J 6 bases, with 12 bases left between them. The V gene's germline CDR1 is SGHTA and CDR2 FQGNSA.

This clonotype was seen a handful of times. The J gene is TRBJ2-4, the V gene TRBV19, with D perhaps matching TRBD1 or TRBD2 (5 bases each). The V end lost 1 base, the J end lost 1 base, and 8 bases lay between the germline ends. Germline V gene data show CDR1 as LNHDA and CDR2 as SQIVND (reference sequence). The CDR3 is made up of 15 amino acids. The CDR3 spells CASSIGRDAKNIQYF. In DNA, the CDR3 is TGTGCCAGTAGTATAGGTAGGGACGCCAAAAACATTCAGTACTTC. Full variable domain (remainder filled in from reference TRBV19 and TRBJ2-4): DGGITQSPKYLFRKEGQNVTLSCEQNLNHDAMYWYRQDPGQGLRLIYYSQIVNDFQKGDIAEGYSVSREKKESFPLTVTSAQKNPTAFYLCASSIGRDAKNIQYFGAGTRLSVL.

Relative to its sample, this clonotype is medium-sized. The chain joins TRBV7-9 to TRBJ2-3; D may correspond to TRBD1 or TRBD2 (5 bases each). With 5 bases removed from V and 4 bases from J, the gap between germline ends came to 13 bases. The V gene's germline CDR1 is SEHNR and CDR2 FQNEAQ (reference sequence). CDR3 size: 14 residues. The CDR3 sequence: CASSLGWGSDTQYF. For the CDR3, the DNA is TGTGCCAGCAGCCTGGGGTGGGGGTCAGATACGCAGTATTTT.

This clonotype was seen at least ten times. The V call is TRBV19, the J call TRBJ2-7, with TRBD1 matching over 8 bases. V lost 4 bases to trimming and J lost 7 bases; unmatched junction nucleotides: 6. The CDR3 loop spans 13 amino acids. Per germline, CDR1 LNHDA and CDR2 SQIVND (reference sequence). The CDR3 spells CASSKTGGGEQYF. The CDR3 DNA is TGTGCCAGTAGTAAAACAGGGGGAGGAGAGCAGTACTTC.

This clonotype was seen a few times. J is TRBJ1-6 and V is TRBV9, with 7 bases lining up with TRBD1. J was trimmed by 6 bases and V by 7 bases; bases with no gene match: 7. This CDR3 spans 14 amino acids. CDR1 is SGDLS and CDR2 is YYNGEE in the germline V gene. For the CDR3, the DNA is TGTGCCAGCGGGAGACAGGGAGGTAATTCACCCCTCCACTTT. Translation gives CASGRQGGNSPLHF.

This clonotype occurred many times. The CDR3 protein is CSARGAGTYNEQFF. The CDR3 DNA reads TGCAGTGCTAGAGGGGCGGGGACCTACAATGAGCAGTTCTTC. The J gene is TRBJ2-1, the V gene TRBV20-1, with a possible D match to TRBD2 (6 bases). The CDR3 sequence is 14 residues long. Germline assignment: CDR1 DFQATT and CDR2 SNEGSKA (reference sequence). V lost 1 base and J 2 bases, leaving 9 bases between the germline ends.

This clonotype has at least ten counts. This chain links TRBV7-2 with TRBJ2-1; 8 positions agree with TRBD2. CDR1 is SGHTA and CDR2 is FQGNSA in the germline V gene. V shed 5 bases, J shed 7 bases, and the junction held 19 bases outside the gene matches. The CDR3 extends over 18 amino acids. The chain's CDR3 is CASSPRGVRSGGRNEQFF. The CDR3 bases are TGTGCCAGCAGCCCCCGGGGGGTCAGGAGCGGGGGAAGGAATGAGCAGTTCTTC.

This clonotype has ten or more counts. CDR3 in amino acids: CASSFGTSGRKSTDTQYF. The CDR3 region has the DNA TGTGCCAGCAGTTTTGGGACTAGCGGGAGGAAGAGCACAGATACGCAGTATTTT. The chain joins TRBV28 to TRBJ2-3, with 15 nucleotides matching TRBD2. There are 18 residues in the CDR3. The V segment lost 3 bases and the J segment 0 bases; nucleotides outside the gene matches: 4. The V gene's germline CDR1 is MDHEN and CDR2 SYDVKM.

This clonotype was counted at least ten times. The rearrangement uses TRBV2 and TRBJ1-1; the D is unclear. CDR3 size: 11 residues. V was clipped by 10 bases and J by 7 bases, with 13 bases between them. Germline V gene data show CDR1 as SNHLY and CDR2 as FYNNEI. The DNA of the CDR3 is TGTGCCACCTCGAACCCTAATGAAGCTTTCTTT. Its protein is CATSNPNEAFF.

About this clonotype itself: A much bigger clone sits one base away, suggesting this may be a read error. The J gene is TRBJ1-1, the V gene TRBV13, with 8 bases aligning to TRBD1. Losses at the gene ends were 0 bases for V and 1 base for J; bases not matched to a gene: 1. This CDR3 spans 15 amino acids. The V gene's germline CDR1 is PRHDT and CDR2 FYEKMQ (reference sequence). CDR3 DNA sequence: TGTGCCAGCAGCTTAGGGGGACAGGAGAACACTGAAGCTTTCTTT. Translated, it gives CASSLGGQENTEAFF.

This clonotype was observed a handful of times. CDR3 in amino acids: CASSPLTLGTNTGELFF. For the CDR3, the DNA is TGTGCCAGCAGTCCTCTAACCCTCGGCACGAACACCGGGGAGCTGTTTTTT. The chain links TRBV28 to TRBJ2-2; D is unclear. V lost 5 bases and J lost 0, with 16 bases in between. This CDR3 spans 17 amino acids. In germline, CDR1 is MDHEN, CDR2 SYDVKM.